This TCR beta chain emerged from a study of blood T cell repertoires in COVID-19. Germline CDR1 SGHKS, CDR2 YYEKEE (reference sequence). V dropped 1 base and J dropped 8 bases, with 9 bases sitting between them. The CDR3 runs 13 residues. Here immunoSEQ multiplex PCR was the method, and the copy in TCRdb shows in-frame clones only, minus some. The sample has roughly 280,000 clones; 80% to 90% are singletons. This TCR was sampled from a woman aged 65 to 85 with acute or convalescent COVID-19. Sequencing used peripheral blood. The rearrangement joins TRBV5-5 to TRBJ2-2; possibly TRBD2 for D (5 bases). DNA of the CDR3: TGTGCCAGCAGCTTGAGCGAGCGGGGGGAGCTGTTTTTT. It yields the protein CASSLSERGELFF.